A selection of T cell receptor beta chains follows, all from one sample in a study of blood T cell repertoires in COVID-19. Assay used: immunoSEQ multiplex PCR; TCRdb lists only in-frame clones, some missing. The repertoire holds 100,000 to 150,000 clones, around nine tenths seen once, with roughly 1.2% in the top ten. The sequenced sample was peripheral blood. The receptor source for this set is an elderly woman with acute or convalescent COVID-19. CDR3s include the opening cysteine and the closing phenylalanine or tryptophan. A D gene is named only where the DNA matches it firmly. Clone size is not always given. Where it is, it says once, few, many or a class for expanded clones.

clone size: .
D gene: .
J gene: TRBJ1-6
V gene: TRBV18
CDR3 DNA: TGTGCCAGCTCACGCGGGGCGGAGGGTTCACCCCTCCACTTT
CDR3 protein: CASSRGAEGSPLHF

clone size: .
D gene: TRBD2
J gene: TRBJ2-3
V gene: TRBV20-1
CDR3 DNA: TGCAGTGCTAGGGGGGGGGAGACGCAGTATTTT
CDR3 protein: CSARGGETQYF

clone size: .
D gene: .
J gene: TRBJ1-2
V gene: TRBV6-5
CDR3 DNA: TGTGCCAGCAGCAAAGGCGTGGAGGGGTATGGCTACACCTTC
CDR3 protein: CASSKGVEGYGYTF

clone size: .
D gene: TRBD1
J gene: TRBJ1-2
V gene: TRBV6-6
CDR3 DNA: TGTGCCAGCAGTCCGACAGGGTATGGCTACACCTTC
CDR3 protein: CASSPTGYGYTF

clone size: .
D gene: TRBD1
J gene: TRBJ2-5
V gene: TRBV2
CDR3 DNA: TGTGCCAGCAGCCTGACAGGGATCCATAAGTACTTC
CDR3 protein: CASSLTGIHKYF

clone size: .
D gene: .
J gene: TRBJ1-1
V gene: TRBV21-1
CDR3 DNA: TGTGCCAGCAGCACCTCCGACAGGGGCCAAAGAGCTTTCTTT
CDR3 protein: CASSTSDRGQRAFF

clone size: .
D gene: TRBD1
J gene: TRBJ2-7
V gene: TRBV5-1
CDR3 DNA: TGCGCCAGCAGCTTGGGCGGGACAGGCCCTTTCTACGAGCAGTACTTC
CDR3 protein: CASSLGGTGPFYEQYF

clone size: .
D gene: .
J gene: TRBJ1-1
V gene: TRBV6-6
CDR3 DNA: TGTGCCAGCAGTTTGGACAGCTACACTGAAGCTTTCTTT
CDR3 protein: CASSLDSYTEAFF

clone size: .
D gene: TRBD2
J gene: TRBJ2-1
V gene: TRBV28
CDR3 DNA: TGTGCCAGCAGATCCCCTAGCGGGAGTTATCACAATGAGCAGTTCTTC
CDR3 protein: CASRSPSGSYHNEQFF

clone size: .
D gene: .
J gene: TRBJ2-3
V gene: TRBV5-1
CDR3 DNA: TGCGCCAGCAGAGGGGGCACAGATACGCAGTATTTT
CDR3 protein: CASRGGTDTQYF

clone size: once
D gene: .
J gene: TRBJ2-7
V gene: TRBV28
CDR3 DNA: TGTGCCACGGGGGTAGGGGGGGTCTACCCTTACGAGCAGTACTTC
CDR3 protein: CATGVGGVYPYEQYF

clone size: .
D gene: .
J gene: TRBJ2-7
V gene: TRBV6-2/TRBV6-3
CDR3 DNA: TGTGCCAGCAGTTACCCAACAGGGAGGGAGGGCTACGAGCAGTACTTC
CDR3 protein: CASSYPTGREGYEQYF

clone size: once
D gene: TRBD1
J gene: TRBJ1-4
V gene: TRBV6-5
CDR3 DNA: TGTGCCACGAGGCAGGGGGCGGGTGAAAAACTGTTTTTT
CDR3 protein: CATRQGAGEKLFF

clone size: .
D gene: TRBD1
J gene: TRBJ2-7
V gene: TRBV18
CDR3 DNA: TGTGCCAGCTCACCACCGGGGACAGTCAACTACGAGCAGTACTTC
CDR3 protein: CASSPPGTVNYEQYF

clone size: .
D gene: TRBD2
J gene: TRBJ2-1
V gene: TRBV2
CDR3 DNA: TGTGCCAGCAGGAGGCTTAGCGGGAGAAATGGCGAGCAGTTCTTC
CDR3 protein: CASRRLSGRNGEQFF

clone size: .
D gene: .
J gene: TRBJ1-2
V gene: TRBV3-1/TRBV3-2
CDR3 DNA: TGTGCCAGCAGCCAAGTAACTTCGTCTAACTATGGCTACACCTTC
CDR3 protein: CASSQVTSSNYGYTF

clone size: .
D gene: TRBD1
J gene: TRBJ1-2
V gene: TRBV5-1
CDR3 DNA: TGCGCCAGCAGCCTAGGGACAGAACGGGATGGCTACACCTTC
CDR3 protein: CASSLGTERDGYTF

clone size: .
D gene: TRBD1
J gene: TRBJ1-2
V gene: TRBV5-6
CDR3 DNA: TGTGCCAGCAGCTTGGTCTGGACAGGGGAAGGCTACACCTTC
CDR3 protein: CASSLVWTGEGYTF

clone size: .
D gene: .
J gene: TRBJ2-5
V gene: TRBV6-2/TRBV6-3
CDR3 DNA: TGTGCCAGCAGTTACTGGGCGGGACAAGAGACCCAGTACTTC
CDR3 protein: CASSYWAGQETQYF

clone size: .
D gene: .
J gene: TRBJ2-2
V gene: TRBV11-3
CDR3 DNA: TGTGCCAGCAGCTTAAGGGGTTGGGGACAAGCCCCGAACACCGGGGAGCTGTTTTTT
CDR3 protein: CASSLRGWGQAPNTGELFF

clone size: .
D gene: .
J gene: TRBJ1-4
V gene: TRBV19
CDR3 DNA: TGTGCCAGCCAGAGCGGACCCACGACTAATGAAAAACTGTTTTTT
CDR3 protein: CASQSGPTTNEKLFF

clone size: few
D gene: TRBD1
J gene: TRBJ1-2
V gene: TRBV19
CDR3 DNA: TGTGCCAGTAGTATAGGACAGGGGGCAAACTATGGCTACACCTTC
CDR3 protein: CASSIGQGANYGYTF

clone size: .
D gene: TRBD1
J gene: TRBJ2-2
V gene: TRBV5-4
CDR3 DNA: TGTGCCAGCAGAGGGACAGACCCGAACACCGGGGAGCTGTTTTTT
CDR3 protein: CASRGTDPNTGELFF

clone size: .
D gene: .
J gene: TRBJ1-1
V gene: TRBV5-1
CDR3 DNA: TGCGCCAGCAGCACTGCGGGGGCTTCGAACACTGAAGCTTTCTTT
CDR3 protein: CASSTAGASNTEAFF

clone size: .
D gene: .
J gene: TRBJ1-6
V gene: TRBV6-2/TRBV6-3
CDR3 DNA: TGTGCCACCACCCCCGACGGGAACTCACCCCTCCACTTT
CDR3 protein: CATTPDGNSPLHF

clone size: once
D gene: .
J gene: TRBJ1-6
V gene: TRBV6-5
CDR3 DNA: TGTGCCAGCAGTTCGGGACTCAGAGGGTATTCACCCCTCCACTTT
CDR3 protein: CASSSGLRGYSPLHF

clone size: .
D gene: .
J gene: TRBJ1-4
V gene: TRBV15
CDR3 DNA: TGTGCCACCAGCAGAGATTGGCAGGGGTATGAAAAACTGTTTTTT
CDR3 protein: CATSRDWQGYEKLFF

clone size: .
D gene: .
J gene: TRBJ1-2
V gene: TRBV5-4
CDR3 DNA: TGTGCCAGCAGCTTGGCAGGCCTTAACTATGGCTACACCTTC
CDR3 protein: CASSLAGLNYGYTF

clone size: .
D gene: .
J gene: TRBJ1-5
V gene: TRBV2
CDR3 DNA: TGTGCCAGCAGTGTAGACATAAATCAGCCCCAGCATTTT
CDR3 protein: CASSVDINQPQHF

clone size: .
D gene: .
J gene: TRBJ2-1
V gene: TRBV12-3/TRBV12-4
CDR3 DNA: TGTGCCAGCAGTTTGGGGGGATGGGGGCAGTTCTTC
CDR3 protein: CASSLGGWGQFF

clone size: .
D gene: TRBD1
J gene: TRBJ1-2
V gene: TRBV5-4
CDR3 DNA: TGTGCCAGCAGCTGGAAAGACAGGGCTTATGGCTACACCTTC
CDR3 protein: CASSWKDRAYGYTF

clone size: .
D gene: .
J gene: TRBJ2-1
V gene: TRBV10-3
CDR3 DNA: TGTGCCATCAGTGAGTCTTCCTCTTTGTACAATGAGCAGTTCTTC
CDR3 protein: CAISESSSLYNEQFF

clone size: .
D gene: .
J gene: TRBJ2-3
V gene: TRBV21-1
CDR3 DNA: TGTGCCAGCAGCAAGGTTGGAGTTGCTGCAGATACGCAGTATTTT
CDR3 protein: CASSKVGVAADTQYF

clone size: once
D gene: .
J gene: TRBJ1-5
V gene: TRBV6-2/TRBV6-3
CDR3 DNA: TGTGCCAGCAGTGAGCTGGGAGGGTTCAATCAGCCCCAGCATTTT
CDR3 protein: CASSELGGFNQPQHF

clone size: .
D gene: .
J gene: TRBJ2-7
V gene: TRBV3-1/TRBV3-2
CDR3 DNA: TGTGCCAGCAGCGGGGGAGGCTACGAGCAGTACTTC
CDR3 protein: CASSGGGYEQYF

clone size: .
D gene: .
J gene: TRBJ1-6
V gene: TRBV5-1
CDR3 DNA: TGCGCCAGCAGCTCTGAGCCACAGGGCTCTAATTCACCCCTCCACTTT
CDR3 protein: CASSSEPQGSNSPLHF

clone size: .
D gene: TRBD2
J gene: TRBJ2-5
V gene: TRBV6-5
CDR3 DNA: TGTGCCAGCAGTTTCCTTAGCGGGAGGATGCGAGAGACCCAGTACTTC
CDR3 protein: CASSFLSGRMRETQYF